This TCR beta chain came from a study of technical replicates of blood from several donors. TCRdb's copy holds only in-frame clones and misses some; the assay was immunoSEQ multiplex PCR. The sample consists of fewer than 100,000 clones, around 97% of them appearing once. J gave up 5 bases and V 7 bases, and 2 bases lay outside the gene matches. Germline V lookup: CDR1 DFQATT, CDR2 SNEGSKA (reference sequence). The CDR3 totals 11 residues. Sequences were obtained from T cells isolated from PBMCs. The sequence was obtained from a human donor in good health. The V gene is TRBV20-1, the J gene TRBJ2-1, with 7 nucleotides matching TRBD1. The CDR3 nucleotides read TGCAGTGGACAGGGCAACAATGAGCAGTTCTTC. Its protein product is CSGQGNNEQFF.